This TCR beta chain is from a study of shared T cell receptors in the human thymus. Clones were read by immunoSEQ multiplex PCR, and TCRdb kept only the in-frame ones, dropping some. The sample includes hundreds of thousands of clones, around 78% seen only once; the top ten take 0.013%. These data were likewise used in another study, on human thymus T cells. That publication notes: Biased V and J segment usage appeared in thymus and peripheral blood. Reports from related research described highly overlapping thymic repertoires among unrelated individuals.

The source is a boy less than two years old with a congenital heart defect. The sequenced sample was thymocytes.

The DNA for the CDR3 is TGTGCCTGGAGTGTACGAGGGTTTAAGTACGAGCAGTACTTC. This translates into CAWSVRGFKYEQYF. The chain joins TRBV30 to TRBJ2-7, with D possibly matching TRBD2 (5 bases). CDR1 is GTSNPN and CDR2 is SVGIG in the germline V gene (reference sequence). This CDR3 has 14 residues. The V gene lost 0 bases and the J gene lost 4 bases, with 13 bases spanning the gap.